This passage covers 18 T cell receptor beta chains from one sample sequenced in a study of PD-1 blockade in mismatch repair-deficient tumors. Data came from immunoSEQ multiplex PCR; TCRdb stores just in-frame clones and leaves some out. The sample lists some 26,000 clones, 83% occurring once. The input for sequencing was peripheral blood, taken 12 weeks after starting pembrolizumab. The source is an adult with mismatch repair-deficient cancer.

The J gene is TRBJ2-1, the V gene TRBV7-9, with 13 bases aligning to TRBD2. The CDR3 totals 14 residues. Germline V gene lookup returns CDR1 SEHNR and CDR2 FQNEAQ (reference sequence). The V segment lost 3 bases and the J segment 7 bases; nucleotides outside the gene matches: 0. The CDR3 region has the DNA TGTGCCAGCAGCTTGGGACTAGCGGGAAATGAGCAGTTCTTC. It translates to CASSLGLAGNEQFF.

This clone was recorded a few times. This sequence joins TRBV5-5 and TRBJ1-5; tentative D call: TRBD1 (6 bases). The CDR3 has 18 residues. Trimming cost V 0 bases and J 0 bases, with 16 bases left between them. Looked up from germline, CDR1 is SGHKS and CDR2 is YYEKEE (reference sequence). The CDR3 protein is CASSLAVTGAYSNQPQHF. CDR3 bases: TGTGCCAGCAGCTTGGCGGTGACAGGCGCTTATAGCAATCAGCCCCAGCATTTT.

The chain joins TRBV4-1 to TRBJ2-2; D not resolved. In germline, CDR1 is MGHRA, CDR2 YSYEKL. The CDR3 spans 14 residues. The V and J ends lost 1 base and 9 bases respectively, with 12 bases between them. CDR3 sequence: CASSQVILARELFF. As DNA, the CDR3 is TGCGCCAGCAGCCAAGTCATATTGGCGCGGGAGCTGTTTTTT.

The chain combines TRBV27 with TRBJ2-7, with TRBD1 matching over 12 bases. V lost 6 bases and J lost 3; bases outside the gene matches: 9. CDR3 length: 16 amino acids. CDR1 is MNHEY and CDR2 is SMNVEV in the germline V gene (reference sequence). The CDR3 here is CASSRSGTGGLYEQYF. CDR3 coding DNA: TGTGCCAGCAGCCGGAGCGGGACAGGGGGCCTCTACGAGCAGTACTTC.

The J gene is TRBJ2-2, the V gene TRBV5-4, with 8 positions matching TRBD1. Germline V lookup: CDR1 SGHNT, CDR2 YYREEE (reference sequence). The CDR3 runs to 15 residues. Trimming at V came to 4 bases and at J to 3 bases, leaving 5 bases not matched to a gene. The CDR3 coding sequence is TGTGCCAGCAGCGCCGGACAGGGCGACACCGGGGAGCTGTTTTTT. Its translation: CASSAGQGDTGELFF.

This clone was counted only a few times. J is TRBJ1-1 and V is TRBV4-1; no firm D call. With 6 bases removed from V and 0 bases from J, the gap between germline ends came to 11 bases. Germline CDR1 is MGHRA and CDR2 is YSYEKL. The CDR3 is made up of 14 amino acids. The CDR3, as DNA: TGCGCCAGCAGTGTCAGAAGCATGAACACTGAAGCTTTCTTT. It translates to CASSVRSMNTEAFF.

This clone appeared a few times. The gene calls are TRBV29-1 and TRBJ2-6; weak D call: TRBD1 (6 bases). This CDR3 spans 14 amino acids. V was trimmed by 6 bases and J by 4 bases, leaving 13 bases between them. Germline V gene lookup returns CDR1 SQVTM and CDR2 ANQGSEA. The CDR3 nucleotides read TGCAGCGTGGGCGAGGGGGACGGGGCCAACGTCCTGACTTTC. Translating gives CSVGEGDGANVLTF.

The chain recombines TRBV28 with TRBJ1-5, with D uncertain. Trimming cost V 3 bases and J 6 bases, with 15 bases left between them. Per the germline V gene, CDR1 is MDHEN and CDR2 is SYDVKM. CDR3 length: 15 amino acids. CDR3 bases: TGTGCCAGCAGTTTGTGGGGTCAGCTTACTCAGCCCCAGCATTTT. This gives the protein CASSLWGQLTQPQHF.

This clone was recorded a few times. The chain is built from TRBV6-6 and TRBJ2-3, with a weak D call TRBD2 (5 bases). V lost 2 bases, J lost 8 bases, and 11 bases lay in between. The CDR3 runs 13 residues. Germline-derived CDR1 and CDR2 are MNHNY and SVGAGI (reference sequence). CDR3 nucleotide sequence: TGTGCCAGCAGTTACGCCGGAGAGGGTACGCAGTATTTT. It codes for CASSYAGEGTQYF.

The chain recombines TRBV11-2 with TRBJ1-2; TRBD1 is a possible D gene (6 bases). Germline CDR1 and CDR2: SGHAT and FQNNGV. This CDR3 region has 16 residues. Trimming cost V 0 bases and J 4 bases, with 15 bases left between them. The DNA for the CDR3 is TGTGCCAGCAGCTTAGAAAGGCCCGGGGGCTCCTATGGCTACACCTTC. This gives the protein CASSLERPGGSYGYTF. Full variable domain (outside the CDR3, taken from reference TRBV11-2 and TRBJ1-2): EAGVAQSPRYKIIEKRQSVAFWCNPISGHATLYWYQQILGQGPKLLIQFQNNGVVDDSQLPKDRFSAERLKGVDSTLKIQPAKLEDSAVYLCASSLERPGGSYGYTFGSGTRLTVV.

The genes are TRBV28 and TRBJ2-3, with a tentative D call TRBD2 (7 bases). Germline CDR1 MDHEN, CDR2 SYDVKM. V dropped 5 bases and J dropped 6 bases, with 21 bases sitting between them. The CDR3 spans 16 residues. CDR3 loop: CASSETRGAPTDTQYF. The CDR3 DNA follows: TGTGCCAGCAGTGAGACACGGGGGGCGCCGACCGATACGCAGTATTTT. Full variable domain (remainder filled in from reference TRBV28 and TRBJ2-3): DVKVTQSSRYLVKRTGEKVFLECVQDMDHENMFWYRQDPGLGLRLIYFSYDVKMKEKGDIPEGYSVSREKKERFSLILESASTNQTSMYLCASSETRGAPTDTQYFGPGTRLTVL.

This chain joins TRBV4-2 and TRBJ2-4; TRBD2 aligns across 8 bases. V shed 5 bases, J shed 0 bases, and the junction held 12 bases outside the gene matches. Germline CDR1 LGHNA, CDR2 YNFKEQ. This CDR3 has 18 amino acids. The CDR3 region is CASSSSQSGSEAKNIQYF. DNA for the CDR3: TGTGCCAGCAGCTCGTCTCAGAGCGGGAGCGAAGCCAAAAACATTCAGTACTTC.

The chain links TRBV30 to TRBJ2-3, with unresolved D. Germline-derived CDR1 and CDR2 are GTSNPN and SVGIG (reference sequence). V was clipped by 0 bases and J by 1 base, with 17 bases between them. The CDR3 runs to 17 residues. The CDR3 sequence: CAWSVHRASTRTDTQYF. The CDR3 DNA sequence: TGTGCCTGGAGTGTACATAGGGCCTCAACCCGCACAGATACGCAGTATTTT.

The genes are TRBV27 and TRBJ1-1, with 9 bases matching TRBD1. Germline CDR1 is MNHEY and CDR2 is SMNVEV (reference sequence). Trimming cost V 5 bases and J 5 bases; bases outside gene matches: 9. The CDR3 covers 15 residues. DNA of the CDR3: TGTGCCAGCAGTGTCCACTCCGGGACAGGGACTGAAGCTTTCTTT. Amino acids: CASSVHSGTGTEAFF.

In its sample, this clone ranks as medium-sized. The chain has TRBV6-1 and TRBJ2-5; D is possibly TRBD2 (6 bases). This CDR3 has 15 residues. Trimming removed 3 bases from V and 2 bases from J, with 13 bases in between. CDR1 is MNHNS, CDR2 SASEGT, per germline. The CDR3 sequence: CASSDGAGTQETQYF. The CDR3 coding sequence is TGTGCCAGCAGTGATGGGGCGGGGACTCAAGAGACCCAGTACTTC.

The chain uses TRBV27 and TRBJ2-1; the D call may be TRBD1 or TRBD2 (5 bases each). Germline values: CDR1 MNHEY, CDR2 SMNVEV (reference sequence). CDR3 length: 20 residues. V dropped 6 bases and J dropped 7 bases, with 34 bases sitting between them. The DNA for the CDR3 is TGTGCCAGCAGCCTCCGCAGGGATCGGGGCACACGAGAGCACGGGAATGAGCAGTTCTTC. Residues: CASSLRRDRGTREHGNEQFF.

The chain joins TRBV6-4 to TRBJ2-1; D is unclear. CDR3 length: 16 amino acids. Germline CDR1 is MRHNA and CDR2 is SNTAGT. Trimming took off 2 bases at V and 2 bases at J, with 13 bases between the two ends. Written as DNA, the CDR3 is TGTGCCAGCAGTGACGCGGCAGGTGATCCCTACAATGAGCAGTTCTTC. Amino acid sequence: CASSDAAGDPYNEQFF.

This clone has just one count. V is TRBV9 and J is TRBJ2-1, with D hard to call. Germline CDR1 is SGDLS and CDR2 is YYNGEE. This CDR3 region has 13 residues. Trimming removed 0 bases at V and 5 bases at J, with 6 bases between. Here the CDR3 reads CASSVGSNNEQFF. The CDR3 coding sequence is TGTGCCAGCAGCGTAGGATCCAACAATGAGCAGTTCTTC.